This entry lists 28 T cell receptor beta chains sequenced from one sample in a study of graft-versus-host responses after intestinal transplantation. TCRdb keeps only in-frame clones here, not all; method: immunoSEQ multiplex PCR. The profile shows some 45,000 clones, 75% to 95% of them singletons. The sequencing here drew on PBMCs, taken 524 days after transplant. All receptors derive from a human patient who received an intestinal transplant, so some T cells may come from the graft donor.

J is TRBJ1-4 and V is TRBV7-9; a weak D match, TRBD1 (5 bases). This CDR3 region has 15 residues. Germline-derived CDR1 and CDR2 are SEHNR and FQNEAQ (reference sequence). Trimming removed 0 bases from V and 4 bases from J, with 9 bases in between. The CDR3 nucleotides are TGTGCCAGCAGCTTAGCGCAGGGAGATAATGAAAAACTGTTTTTT. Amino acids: CASSLAQGDNEKLFF.

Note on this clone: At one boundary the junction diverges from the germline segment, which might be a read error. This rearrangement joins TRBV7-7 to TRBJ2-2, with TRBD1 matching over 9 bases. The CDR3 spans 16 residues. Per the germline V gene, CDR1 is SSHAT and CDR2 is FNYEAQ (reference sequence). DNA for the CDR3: TGTGCTAGCAGCCGAGGGACAGGGATCAACACCGGGGAGCTGTTTTTT. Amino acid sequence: CASSRGTGINTGELFF.

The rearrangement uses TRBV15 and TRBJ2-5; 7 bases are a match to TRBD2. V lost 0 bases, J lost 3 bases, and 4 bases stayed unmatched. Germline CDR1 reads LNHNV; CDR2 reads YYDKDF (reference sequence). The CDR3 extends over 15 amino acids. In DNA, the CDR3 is TGTGCCACCAGCAGAGATTCCGCGGGAGAAGAGACCCAGTACTTC. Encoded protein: CATSRDSAGEETQYF.

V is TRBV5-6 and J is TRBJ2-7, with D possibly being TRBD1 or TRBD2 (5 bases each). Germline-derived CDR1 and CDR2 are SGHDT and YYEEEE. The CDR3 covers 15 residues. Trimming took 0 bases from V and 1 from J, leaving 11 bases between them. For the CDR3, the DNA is TGTGCCAGCAGCTTGGGGTTCTGGGGGTCCTACGAGCAGTACTTC. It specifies CASSLGFWGSYEQYF.

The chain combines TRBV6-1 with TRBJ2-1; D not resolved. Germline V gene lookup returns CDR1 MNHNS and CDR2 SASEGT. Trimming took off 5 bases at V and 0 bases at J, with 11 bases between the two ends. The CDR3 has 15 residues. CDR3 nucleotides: TGTGCCAGCAGTCCCGGAATAGGCTCCTACAATGAGCAGTTCTTC. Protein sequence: CASSPGIGSYNEQFF.

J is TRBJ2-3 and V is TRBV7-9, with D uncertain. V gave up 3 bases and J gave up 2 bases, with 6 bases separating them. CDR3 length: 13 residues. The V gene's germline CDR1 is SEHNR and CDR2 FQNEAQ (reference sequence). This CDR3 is CASSFLVTDTQYF. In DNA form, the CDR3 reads TGTGCCAGCAGCTTTTTAGTCACAGATACGCAGTATTTT.

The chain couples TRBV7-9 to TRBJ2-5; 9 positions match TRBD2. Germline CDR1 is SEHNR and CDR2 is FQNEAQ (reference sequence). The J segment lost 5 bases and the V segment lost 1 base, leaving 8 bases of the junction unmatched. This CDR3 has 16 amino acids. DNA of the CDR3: TGTGCCAGCAGCTTAGTTCCGGGACTAGCTCAGGAGACCCAGTACTTC. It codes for CASSLVPGLAQETQYF.

CDR3 coding DNA: TGTGCCACCAGCAGAGGAACAGATAGCAATCAGCCCCAGCATTTT. Protein sequence: CATSRGTDSNQPQHF. The chain is built from TRBV15 and TRBJ1-5, with no clear D. The germline CDR1 and CDR2 sequences are LNHNV and YYDKDF (reference sequence). Trimming took 1 base from V and 0 from J, leaving 7 bases between them. The CDR3 extends over 15 amino acids.

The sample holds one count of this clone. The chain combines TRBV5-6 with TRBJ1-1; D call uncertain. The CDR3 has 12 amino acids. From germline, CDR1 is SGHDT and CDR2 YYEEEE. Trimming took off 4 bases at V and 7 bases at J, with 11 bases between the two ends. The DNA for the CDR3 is TGTGCCAGCAGCAGTCACAAGGGTGAAGCTTTCTTT. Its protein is CASSSHKGEAFF.

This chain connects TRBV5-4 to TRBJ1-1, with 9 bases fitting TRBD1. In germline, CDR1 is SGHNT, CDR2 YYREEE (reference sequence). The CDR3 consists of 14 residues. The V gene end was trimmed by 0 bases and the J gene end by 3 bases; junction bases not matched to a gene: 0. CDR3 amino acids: CASSLGTGDTEAFF. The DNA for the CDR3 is TGTGCCAGCAGCTTGGGGACAGGGGACACTGAAGCTTTCTTT.

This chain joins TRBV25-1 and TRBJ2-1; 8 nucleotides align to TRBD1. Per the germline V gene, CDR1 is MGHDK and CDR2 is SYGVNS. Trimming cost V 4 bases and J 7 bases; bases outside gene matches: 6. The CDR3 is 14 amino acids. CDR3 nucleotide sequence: TGTGCCAGCAGTGTCGCGACAGGGGCAAATGAGCAGTTCTTC. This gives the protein CASSVATGANEQFF.

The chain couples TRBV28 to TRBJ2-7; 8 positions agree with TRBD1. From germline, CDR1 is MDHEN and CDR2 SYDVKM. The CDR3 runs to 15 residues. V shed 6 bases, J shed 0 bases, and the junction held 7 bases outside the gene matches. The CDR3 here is CASREQTGDSYEQYF. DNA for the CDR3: TGTGCCAGCAGGGAACAGACAGGGGACTCCTACGAGCAGTACTTC.

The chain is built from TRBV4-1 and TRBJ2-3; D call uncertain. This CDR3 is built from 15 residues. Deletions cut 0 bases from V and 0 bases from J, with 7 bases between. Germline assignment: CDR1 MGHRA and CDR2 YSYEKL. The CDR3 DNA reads TGCGCCAGCAGCCAAGATCGGTTTAGCACAGATACGCAGTATTTT. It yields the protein CASSQDRFSTDTQYF.

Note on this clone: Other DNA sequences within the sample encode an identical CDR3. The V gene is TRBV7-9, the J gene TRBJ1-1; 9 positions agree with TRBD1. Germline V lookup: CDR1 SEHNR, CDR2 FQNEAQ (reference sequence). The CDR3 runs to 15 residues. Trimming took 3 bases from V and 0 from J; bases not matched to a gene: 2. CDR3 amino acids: CASSLGQGMNTEAFF. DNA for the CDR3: TGTGCCAGCAGCTTGGGACAGGGCATGAACACTGAAGCTTTCTTT.

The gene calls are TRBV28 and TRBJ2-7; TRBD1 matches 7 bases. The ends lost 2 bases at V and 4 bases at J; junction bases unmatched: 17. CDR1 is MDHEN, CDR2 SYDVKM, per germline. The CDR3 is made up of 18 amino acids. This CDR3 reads CASSLLSAGPGGSYEQYF. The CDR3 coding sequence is TGTGCCAGCAGTTTACTCTCCGCTGGTCCAGGGGGAAGTTACGAGCAGTACTTC.

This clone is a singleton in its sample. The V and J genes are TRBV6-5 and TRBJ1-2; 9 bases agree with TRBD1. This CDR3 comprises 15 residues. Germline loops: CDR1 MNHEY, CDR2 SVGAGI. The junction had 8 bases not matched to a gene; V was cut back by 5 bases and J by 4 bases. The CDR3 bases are TGTGCCAGCAGTAGAGACAGGGGGTTCGCCTATGGCTACACCTTC. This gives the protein CASSRDRGFAYGYTF.

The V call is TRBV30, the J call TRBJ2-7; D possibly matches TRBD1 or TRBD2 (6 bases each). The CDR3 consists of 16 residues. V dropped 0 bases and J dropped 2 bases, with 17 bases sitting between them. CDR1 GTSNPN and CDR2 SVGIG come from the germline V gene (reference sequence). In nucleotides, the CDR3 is TGTGCCTGGAGTGTACAGGAGGGGGTAGCGGCCTACGAGCAGTACTTC. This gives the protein CAWSVQEGVAAYEQYF.

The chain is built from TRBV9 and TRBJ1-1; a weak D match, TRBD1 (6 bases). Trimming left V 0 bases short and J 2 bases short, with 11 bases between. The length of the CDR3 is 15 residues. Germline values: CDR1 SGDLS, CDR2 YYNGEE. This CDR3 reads CASSVEVGANTEAFF. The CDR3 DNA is TGTGCCAGCAGCGTAGAGGTGGGGGCAAACACTGAAGCTTTCTTT.

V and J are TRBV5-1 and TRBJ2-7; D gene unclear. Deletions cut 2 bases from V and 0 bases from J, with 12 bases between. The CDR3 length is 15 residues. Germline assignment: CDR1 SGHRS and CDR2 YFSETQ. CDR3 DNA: TGCGCCAGCAGCTTCGGCTCTCAGAGCTCCTACGAGCAGTACTTC. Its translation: CASSFGSQSSYEQYF.

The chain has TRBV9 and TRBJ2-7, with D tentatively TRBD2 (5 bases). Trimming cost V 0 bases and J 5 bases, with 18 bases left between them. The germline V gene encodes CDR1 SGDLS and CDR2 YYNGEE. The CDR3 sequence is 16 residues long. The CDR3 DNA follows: TGTGCCAGCAGCGTAGCCGCAGGATTTGAGGGCAACGAGCAGTACTTC. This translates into CASSVAAGFEGNEQYF.

CDR3 amino acids: CASSQDQGEQYF. CDR3 DNA sequence: TGTGCCAGCAGCCAAGATCAGGGCGAGCAGTACTTC. The chain is built from TRBV4-2 and TRBJ2-7; tentatively, D is TRBD1 (5 bases). From germline, CDR1 is LGHNA and CDR2 YNFKEQ. V lost 0 bases to trimming and J lost 6 bases, with 6 bases between them. CDR3 length: 12 amino acids.

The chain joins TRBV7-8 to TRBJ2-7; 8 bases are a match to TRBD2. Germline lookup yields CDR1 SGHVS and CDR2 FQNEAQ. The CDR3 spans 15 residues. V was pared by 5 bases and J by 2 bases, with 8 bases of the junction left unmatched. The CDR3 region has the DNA TGTGCCAGCAGCATACCGGAGCGGGGGCCCTACGAGCAGTACTTC. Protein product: CASSIPERGPYEQYF.

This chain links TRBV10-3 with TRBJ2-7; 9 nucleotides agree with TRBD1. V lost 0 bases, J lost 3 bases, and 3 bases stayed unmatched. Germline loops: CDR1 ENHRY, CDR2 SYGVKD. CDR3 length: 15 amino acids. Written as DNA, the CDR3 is TGTGCCATCAGTGAGTCGGGACAGGGATTCTACGAGCAGTACTTC. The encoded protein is CAISESGQGFYEQYF.

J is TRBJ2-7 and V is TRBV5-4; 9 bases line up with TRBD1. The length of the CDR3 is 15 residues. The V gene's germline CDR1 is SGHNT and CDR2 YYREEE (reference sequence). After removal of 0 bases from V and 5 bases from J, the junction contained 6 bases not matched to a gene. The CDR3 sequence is CASSLVGQGNDEQYF. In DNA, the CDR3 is TGTGCCAGCAGCTTGGTTGGACAGGGGAACGACGAGCAGTACTTC.

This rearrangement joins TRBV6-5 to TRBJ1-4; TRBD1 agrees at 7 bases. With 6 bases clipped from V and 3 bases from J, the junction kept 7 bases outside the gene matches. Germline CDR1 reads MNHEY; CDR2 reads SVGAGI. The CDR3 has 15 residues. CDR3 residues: CASSPDRVPNEKLFF. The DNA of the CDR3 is TGTGCCAGCAGCCCTGACAGGGTTCCTAATGAAAAACTGTTTTTT.

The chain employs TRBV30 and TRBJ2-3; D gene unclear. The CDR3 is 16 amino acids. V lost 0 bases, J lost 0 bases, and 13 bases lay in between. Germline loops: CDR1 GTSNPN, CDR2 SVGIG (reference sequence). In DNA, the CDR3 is TGTGCCTGGAGTGTTACCCTAACCACTAGCACAGATACGCAGTATTTT. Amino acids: CAWSVTLTTSTDTQYF.

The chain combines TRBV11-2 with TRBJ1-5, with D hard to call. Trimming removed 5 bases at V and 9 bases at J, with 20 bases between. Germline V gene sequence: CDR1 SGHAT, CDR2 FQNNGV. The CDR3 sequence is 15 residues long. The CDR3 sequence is CASSPGLGGTRPQHF. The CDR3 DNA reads TGTGCCAGCAGCCCCGGGTTAGGCGGAACAAGGCCCCAGCATTTT.

Here the CDR3 reads CASSIGTGRNNEQFF. CDR3 in DNA: TGCGCCAGCAGCATCGGGACAGGGCGTAACAATGAGCAGTTCTTC. The rearrangement links TRBV5-1 to TRBJ2-1; 9 bases map to TRBD1. With V trimmed by 4 bases and J by 5 bases, 7 bases remained unmatched. Germline values: CDR1 SGHRS, CDR2 YFSETQ. The CDR3 runs to 15 residues.